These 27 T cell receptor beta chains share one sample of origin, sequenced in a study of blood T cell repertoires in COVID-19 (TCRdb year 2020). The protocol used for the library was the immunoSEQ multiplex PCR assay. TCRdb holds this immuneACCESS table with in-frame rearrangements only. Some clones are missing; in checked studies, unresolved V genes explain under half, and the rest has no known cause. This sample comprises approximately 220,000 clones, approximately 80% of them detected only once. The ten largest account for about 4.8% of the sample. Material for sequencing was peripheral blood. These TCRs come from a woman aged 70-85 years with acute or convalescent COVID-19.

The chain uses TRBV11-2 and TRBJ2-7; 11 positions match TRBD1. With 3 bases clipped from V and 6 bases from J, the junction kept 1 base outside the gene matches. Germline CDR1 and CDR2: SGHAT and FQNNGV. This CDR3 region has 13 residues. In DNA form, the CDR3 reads TGTGCCAGCAGCTTGGACAGGGGGCGCGAGCAGTACTTC. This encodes CASSLDRGREQYF.

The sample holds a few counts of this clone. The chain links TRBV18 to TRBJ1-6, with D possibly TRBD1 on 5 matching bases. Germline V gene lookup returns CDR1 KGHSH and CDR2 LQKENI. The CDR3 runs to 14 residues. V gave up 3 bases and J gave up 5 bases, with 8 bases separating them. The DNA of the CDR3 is TGTGCCAGCTCACCCGGCAGGGATAATTCACCCCTCCACTTT. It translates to CASSPGRDNSPLHF.

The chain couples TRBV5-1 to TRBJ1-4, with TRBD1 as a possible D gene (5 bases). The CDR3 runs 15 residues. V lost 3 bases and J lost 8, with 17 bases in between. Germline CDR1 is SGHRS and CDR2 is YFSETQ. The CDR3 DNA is TGCGCCAGCAGCTGGGCAGGGTCGGTAGAGGAAAAACTGTTTTTT. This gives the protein CASSWAGSVEEKLFF.

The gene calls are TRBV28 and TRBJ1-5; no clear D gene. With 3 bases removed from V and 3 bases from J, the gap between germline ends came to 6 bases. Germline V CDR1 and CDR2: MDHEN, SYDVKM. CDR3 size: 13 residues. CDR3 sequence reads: CASSFGNNQPQHF. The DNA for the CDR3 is TGTGCCAGCAGTTTCGGGAACAATCAGCCCCAGCATTTT.

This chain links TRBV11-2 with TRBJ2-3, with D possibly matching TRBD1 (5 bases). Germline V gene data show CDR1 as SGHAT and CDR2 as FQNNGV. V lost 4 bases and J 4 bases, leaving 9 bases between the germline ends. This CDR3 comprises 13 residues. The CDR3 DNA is TGTGCCAGCAGCTCAGGGTTCGCAGATACGCAGTATTTT. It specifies CASSSGFADTQYF.

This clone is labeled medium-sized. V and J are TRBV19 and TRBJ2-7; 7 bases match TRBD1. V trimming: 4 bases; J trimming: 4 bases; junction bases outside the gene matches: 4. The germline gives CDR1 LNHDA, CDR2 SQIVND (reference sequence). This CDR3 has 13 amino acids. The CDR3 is CASSKGQIYEQYF. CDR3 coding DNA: TGTGCCAGTAGTAAGGGACAGATTTACGAGCAGTACTTC. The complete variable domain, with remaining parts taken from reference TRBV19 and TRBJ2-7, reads DGGITQSPKYLFRKEGQNVTLSCEQNLNHDAMYWYRQDPGQGLRLIYYSQIVNDFQKGDIAEGYSVSREKKESFPLTVTSAQKNPTAFYLCASSKGQIYEQYFGPGTRLTVT.

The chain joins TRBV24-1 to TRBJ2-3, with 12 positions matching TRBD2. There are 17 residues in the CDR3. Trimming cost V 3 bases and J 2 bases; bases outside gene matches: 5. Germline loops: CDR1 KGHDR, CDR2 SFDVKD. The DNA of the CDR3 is TGTGCCACCAGTGATCCCACTAGCGGGGGGTTCACAGATACGCAGTATTTT. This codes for CATSDPTSGGFTDTQYF.

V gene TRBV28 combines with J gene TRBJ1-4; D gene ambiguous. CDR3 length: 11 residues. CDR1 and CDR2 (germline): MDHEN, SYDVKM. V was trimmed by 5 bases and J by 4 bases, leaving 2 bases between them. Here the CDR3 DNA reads TGTGCCAGCAGTCATAATGAAAAACTGTTTTTT. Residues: CASSHNEKLFF.

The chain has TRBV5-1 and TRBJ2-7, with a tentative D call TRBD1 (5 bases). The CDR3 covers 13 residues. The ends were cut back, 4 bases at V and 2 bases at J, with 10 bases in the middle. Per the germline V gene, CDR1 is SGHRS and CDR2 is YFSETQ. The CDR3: CASSPDNTYEQYF. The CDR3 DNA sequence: TGCGCCAGCAGCCCGGACAACACCTACGAGCAGTACTTC.

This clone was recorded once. The CDR3: CASSQDVRGIADTQYF. In DNA form, the CDR3 reads TGTGCCAGCAGCCAAGATGTCAGGGGGATAGCAGATACGCAGTATTTT. The V call is TRBV4-2, the J call TRBJ2-3, with 7 bases aligning to TRBD1. CDR1 LGHNA and CDR2 YNFKEQ come from the germline V gene. CDR3 length equals 16 residues. Trimming at V came to 0 bases and at J to 4 bases, leaving 7 bases not matched to a gene.

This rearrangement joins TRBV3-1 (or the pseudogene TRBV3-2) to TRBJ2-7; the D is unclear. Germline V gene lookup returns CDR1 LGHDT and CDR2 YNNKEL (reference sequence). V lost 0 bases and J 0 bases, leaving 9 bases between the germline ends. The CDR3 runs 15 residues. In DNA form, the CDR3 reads TGTGCCAGCAGCCAAGAGCGTAGGAGCTCCTACGAGCAGTACTTC. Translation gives CASSQERRSSYEQYF.

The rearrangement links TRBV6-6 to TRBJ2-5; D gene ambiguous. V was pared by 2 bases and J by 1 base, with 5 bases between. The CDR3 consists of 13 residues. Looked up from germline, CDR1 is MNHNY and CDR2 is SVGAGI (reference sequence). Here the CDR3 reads CASSYVFQETQYF. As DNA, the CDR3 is TGTGCCAGCAGTTACGTATTCCAAGAGACCCAGTACTTC.

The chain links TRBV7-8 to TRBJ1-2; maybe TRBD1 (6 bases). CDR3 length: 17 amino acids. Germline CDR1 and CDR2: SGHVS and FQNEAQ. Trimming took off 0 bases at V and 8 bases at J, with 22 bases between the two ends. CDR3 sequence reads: CASSLARGRDTATGYTF. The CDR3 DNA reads TGTGCCAGCAGCTTAGCGAGGGGGAGGGACACCGCAACCGGCTACACCTTC.

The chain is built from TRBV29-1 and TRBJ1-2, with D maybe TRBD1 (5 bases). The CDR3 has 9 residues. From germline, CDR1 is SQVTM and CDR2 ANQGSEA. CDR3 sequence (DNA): TGCACAACGGGGGATGGCTACACCTTC. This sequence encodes CTTGDGYTF.

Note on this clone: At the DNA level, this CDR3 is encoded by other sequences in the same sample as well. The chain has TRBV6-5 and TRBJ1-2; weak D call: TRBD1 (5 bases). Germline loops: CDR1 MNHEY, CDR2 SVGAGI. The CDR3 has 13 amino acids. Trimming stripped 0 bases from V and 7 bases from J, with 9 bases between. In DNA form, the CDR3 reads TGTGCCAGCAGTTACTCGGGGGGTGGTGGCTACACCTTC. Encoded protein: CASSYSGGGGYTF.

The DNA of the CDR3 is TGTGCCAGCAGTGAAGCGGGACAGGGACGGACTGAAGCTTTCTTT. Amino acid sequence: CASSEAGQGRTEAFF. The chain links TRBV6-1 to TRBJ1-1, with TRBD1 identical over 9 bases. V was pared by 0 bases and J by 5 bases, with 4 bases of the junction left unmatched. This CDR3 is built from 15 residues. Looked up from germline, CDR1 is MNHNS and CDR2 is SASEGT.

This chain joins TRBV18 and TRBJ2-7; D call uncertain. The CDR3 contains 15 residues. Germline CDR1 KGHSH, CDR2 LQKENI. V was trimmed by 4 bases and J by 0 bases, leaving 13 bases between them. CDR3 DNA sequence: TGTGCCAGCTCACGGAACAGTGTTAACTCCTACGAGCAGTACTTC. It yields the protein CASSRNSVNSYEQYF.

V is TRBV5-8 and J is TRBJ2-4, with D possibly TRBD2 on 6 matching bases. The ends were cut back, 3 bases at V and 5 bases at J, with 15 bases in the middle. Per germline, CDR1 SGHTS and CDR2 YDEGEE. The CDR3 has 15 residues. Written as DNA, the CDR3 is TGTGCCAGCAGCTCCCCGCTCGGGGGTCAAAACATTCAGTACTTC. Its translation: CASSSPLGGQNIQYF. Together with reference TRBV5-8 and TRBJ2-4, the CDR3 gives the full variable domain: EAGVTQSPTHLIKTRGQQATLRCSPISGHTSVYWYQQALGLGLQFLLWYDEGEERNRGNFPPRFSGRQFPNYSSELNVNALELEDSALYLCASSSPLGGQNIQYFGAGTRLSVL.

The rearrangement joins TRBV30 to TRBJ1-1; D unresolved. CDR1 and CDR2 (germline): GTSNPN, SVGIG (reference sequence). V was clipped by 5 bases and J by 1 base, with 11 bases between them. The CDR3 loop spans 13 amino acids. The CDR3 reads CAWGYYRNTEAFF. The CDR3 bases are TGTGCCTGGGGATACTACCGGAACACTGAAGCTTTCTTT.

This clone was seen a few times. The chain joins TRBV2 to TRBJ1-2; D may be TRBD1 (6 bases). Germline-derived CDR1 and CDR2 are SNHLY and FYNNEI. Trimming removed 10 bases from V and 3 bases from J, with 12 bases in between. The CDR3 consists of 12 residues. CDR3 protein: CAKGRQDYGYTF. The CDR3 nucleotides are TGTGCCAAGGGTCGACAGGACTATGGCTACACCTTC.

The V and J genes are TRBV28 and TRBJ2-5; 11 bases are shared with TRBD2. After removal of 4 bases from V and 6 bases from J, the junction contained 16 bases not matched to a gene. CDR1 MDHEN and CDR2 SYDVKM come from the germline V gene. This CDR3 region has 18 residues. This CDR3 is CASSSLLAGAIFKQTQYF. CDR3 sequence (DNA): TGTGCCAGCAGTTCGCTACTAGCGGGGGCCATTTTTAAACAGACCCAGTACTTC.

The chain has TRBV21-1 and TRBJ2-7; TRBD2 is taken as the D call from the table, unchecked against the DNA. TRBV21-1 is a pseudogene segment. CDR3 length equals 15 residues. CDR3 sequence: CASSKFGLTTYEQYF. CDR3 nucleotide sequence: TGTGCCAGCAGCAAATTCGGACTTACTACCTACGAGCAGTACTTC.

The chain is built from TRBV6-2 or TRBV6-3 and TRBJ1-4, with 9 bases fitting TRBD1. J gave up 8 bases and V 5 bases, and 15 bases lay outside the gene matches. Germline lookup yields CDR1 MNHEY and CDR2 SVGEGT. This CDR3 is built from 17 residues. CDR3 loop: CASSRLDRGGGREKLFF. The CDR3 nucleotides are TGTGCCAGCAGTCGCCTGGACAGGGGAGGAGGAAGGGAAAAACTGTTTTTT.

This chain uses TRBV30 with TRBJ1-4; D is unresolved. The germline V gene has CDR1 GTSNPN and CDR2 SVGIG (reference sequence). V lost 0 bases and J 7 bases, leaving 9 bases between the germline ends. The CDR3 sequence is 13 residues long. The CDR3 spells CAWSVPGLEKLFF. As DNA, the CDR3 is TGTGCCTGGAGTGTACCCGGACTTGAAAAACTGTTTTTT.

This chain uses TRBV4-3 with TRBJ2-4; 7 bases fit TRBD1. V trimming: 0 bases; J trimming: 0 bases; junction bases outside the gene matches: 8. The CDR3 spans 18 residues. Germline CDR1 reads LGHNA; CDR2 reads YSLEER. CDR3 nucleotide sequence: TGCGCCAGCAGCCAAGAATACAGGCAGGGGGTAGCCAAAAACATTCAGTACTTC. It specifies CASSQEYRQGVAKNIQYF.

The CDR3 reads CASSLGTDTEAFF. The DNA for the CDR3 is TGTGCCAGTAGTCTTGGGACAGACACTGAAGCTTTCTTT. The chain recombines TRBV19 with TRBJ1-1; 7 positions match TRBD1. Germline CDR1 reads LNHDA; CDR2 reads SQIVND (reference sequence). The CDR3 runs to 13 residues. J gave up 3 bases and V 5 bases, and 3 bases lay outside the gene matches.

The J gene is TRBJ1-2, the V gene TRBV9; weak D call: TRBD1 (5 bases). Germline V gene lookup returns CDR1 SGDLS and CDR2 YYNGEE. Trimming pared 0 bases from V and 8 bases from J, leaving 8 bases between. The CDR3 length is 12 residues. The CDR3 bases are TGTGCCAGCAGCGTAGTAAGGGGCGGCTACACCTTC. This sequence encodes CASSVVRGGYTF. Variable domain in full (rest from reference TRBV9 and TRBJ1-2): DSGVTQTPKHLITATGQRVTLRCSPRSGDLSVYWYQQSLDQGLQFLIQYYNGEERAKGNILERFSAQQFPDLHSELNLSSLELGDSALYFCASSVVRGGYTFGSGTRLTVV.